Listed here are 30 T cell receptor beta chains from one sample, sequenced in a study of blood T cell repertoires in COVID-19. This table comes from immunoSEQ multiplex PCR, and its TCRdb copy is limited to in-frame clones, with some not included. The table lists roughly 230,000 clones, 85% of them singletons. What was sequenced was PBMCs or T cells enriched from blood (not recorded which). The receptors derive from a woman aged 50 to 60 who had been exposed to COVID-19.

The CDR3: CASSLVPRSEKLFF. As DNA, the CDR3 is TGTGCCAGCAGTCTAGTTCCCCGAAGTGAAAAACTGTTTTTT. The rearrangement uses TRBV27 and TRBJ1-4; no clear D gene. Per germline, CDR1 MNHEY and CDR2 SMNVEV (reference sequence). The germline V and J ends were trimmed by 5 bases and 7 bases, with 14 bases remaining between them. This CDR3 region has 14 residues.

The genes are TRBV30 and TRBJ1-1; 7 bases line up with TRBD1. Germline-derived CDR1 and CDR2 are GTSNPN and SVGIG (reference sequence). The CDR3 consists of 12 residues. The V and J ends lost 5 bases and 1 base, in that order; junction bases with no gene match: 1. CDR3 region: CAWDRENTEAFF. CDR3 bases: TGTGCCTGGGACAGGGAGAACACTGAAGCTTTCTTT.

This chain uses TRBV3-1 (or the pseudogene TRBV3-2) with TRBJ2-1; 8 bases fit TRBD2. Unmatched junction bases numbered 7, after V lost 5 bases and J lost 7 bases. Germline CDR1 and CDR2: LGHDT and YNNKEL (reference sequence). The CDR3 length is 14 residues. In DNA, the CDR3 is TGTGCCAGCAGCAGACAGCGGGGGAAGAATGAGCAGTTCTTC. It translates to CASSRQRGKNEQFF.

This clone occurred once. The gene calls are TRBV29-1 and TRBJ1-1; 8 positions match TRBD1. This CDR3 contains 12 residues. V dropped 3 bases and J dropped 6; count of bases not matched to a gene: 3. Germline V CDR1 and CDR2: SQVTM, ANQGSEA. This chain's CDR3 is CSVERQGPEAFF. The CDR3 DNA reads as TGCAGCGTTGAGAGACAGGGGCCTGAAGCTTTCTTT. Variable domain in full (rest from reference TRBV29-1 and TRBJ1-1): SAVISQKPSRDICQRGTSLTIQCQVDSQVTMMFWYRQQPGQSLTLIATANQGSEATYESGFVIDKFPISRPNLTFSTLTVSNMSPEDSSIYLCSVERQGPEAFFGQGTRLTVV.

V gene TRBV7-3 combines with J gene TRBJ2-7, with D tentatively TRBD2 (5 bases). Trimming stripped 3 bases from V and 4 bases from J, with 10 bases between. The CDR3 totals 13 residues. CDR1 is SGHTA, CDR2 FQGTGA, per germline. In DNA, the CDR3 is TGTGCCAGCAGCTTGCCGGGGTGGTACGAGCAGTACTTC. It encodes CASSLPGWYEQYF.

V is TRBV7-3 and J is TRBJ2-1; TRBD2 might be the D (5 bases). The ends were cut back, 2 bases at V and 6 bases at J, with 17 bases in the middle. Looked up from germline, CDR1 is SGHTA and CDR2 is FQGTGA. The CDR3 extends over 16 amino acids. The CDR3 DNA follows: TGTGCCAGCAGCTTAGGGCCGGGGAAGGCACCCAATGAGCAGTTCTTC. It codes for CASSLGPGKAPNEQFF.

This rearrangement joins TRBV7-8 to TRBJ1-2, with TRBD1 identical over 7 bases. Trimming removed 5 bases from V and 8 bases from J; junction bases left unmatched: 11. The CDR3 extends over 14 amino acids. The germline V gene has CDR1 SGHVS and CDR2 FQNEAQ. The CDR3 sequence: CASSPSVYRGGYTF. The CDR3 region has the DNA TGTGCCAGCAGCCCTTCCGTTTACAGGGGCGGCTACACCTTC.

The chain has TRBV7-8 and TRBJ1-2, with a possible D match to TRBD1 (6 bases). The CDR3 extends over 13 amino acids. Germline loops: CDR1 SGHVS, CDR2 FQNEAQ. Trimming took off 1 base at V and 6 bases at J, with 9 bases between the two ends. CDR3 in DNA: TGTGCCAGCAGCTTAGGGCACAGGGATGGCTACACCTTC. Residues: CASSLGHRDGYTF.

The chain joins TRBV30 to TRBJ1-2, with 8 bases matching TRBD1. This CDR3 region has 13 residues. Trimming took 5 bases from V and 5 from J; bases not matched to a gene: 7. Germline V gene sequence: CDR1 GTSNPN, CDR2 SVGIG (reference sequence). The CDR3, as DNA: TGTGCCTGGGGACAGGGTTATGGGTATGGCTACACCTTC. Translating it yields CAWGQGYGYGYTF.

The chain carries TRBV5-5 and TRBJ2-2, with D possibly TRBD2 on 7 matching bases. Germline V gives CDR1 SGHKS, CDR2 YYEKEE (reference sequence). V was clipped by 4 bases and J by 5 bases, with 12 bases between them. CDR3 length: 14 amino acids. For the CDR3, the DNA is TGTGCCAGCAGCACCAGGGGAGGGACCGGGGAGCTGTTTTTT. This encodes CASSTRGGTGELFF.

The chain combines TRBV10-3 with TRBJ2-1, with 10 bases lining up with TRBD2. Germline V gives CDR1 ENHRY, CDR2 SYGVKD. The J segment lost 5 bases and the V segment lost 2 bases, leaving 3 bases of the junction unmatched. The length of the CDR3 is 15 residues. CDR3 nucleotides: TGTGCCATCAGTGAGGTAGCGGGGGGCCACAATGAGCAGTTCTTC. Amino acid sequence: CAISEVAGGHNEQFF.

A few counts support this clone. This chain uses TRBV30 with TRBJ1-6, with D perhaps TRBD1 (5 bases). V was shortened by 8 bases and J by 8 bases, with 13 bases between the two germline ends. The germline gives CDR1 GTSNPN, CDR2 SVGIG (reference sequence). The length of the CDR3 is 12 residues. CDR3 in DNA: TGTGCCGCGGGGGACGGGGATTCACCCCTCCACTTT. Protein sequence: CAAGDGDSPLHF.

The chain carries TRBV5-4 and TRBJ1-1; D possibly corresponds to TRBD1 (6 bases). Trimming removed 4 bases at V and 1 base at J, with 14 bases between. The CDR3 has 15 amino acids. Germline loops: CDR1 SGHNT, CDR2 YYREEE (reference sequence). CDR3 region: CASSQGTAKNTEAFF. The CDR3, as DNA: TGTGCCAGCAGCCAGGGGACGGCAAAGAACACTGAAGCTTTCTTT.

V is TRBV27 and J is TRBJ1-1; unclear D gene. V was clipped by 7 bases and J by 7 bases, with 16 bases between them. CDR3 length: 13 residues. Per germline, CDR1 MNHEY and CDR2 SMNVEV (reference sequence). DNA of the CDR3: TGTGCCAGCAACAGACCCGGCGGGAGTGAAGCTTTCTTT. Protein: CASNRPGGSEAFF.

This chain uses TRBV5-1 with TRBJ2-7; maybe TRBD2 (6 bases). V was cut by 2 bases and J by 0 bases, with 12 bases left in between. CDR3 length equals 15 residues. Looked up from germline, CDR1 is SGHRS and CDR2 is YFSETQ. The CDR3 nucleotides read TGCGCCAGCAGCTTAAGGGTCGGGGGCTCCTACGAGCAGTACTTC. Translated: CASSLRVGGSYEQYF.

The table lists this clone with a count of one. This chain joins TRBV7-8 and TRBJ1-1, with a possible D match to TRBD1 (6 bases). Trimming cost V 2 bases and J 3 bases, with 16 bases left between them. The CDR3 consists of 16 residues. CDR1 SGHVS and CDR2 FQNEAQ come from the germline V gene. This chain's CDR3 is CASSLLRQGTHTEAFF. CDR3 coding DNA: TGTGCCAGCAGCTTATTGAGGCAGGGGACCCACACTGAAGCTTTCTTT. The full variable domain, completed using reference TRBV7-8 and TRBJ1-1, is GAGVSQSPRYKVAKRGQDVALRCDPISGHVSLFWYQQALGQGPEFLTYFQNEAQLDKSGLPSDRFFAERPEGSVSTLKIQRTQQEDSAVYLCASSLLRQGTHTEAFFGQGTRLTVV.

Here the CDR3 DNA reads TGCGCCAGCAGCAGCAGGACAGGGGTAGTAGTAGAGACCCAGTACTTC. Amino acids: CASSSRTGVVVETQYF. The genes are TRBV5-1 and TRBJ2-5; 9 bases are shared with TRBD1. The V gene's germline CDR1 is SGHRS and CDR2 YFSETQ. V lost 4 bases, J lost 4 bases, and 11 bases stayed unmatched. This CDR3 contains 16 residues.

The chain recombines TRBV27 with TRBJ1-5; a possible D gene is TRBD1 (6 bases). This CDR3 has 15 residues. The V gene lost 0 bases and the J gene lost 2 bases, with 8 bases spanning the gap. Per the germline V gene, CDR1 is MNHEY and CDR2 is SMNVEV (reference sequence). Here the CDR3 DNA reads TGTGCCAGCAGTTTATCGAAGGGGGGCAATCAGCCCCAGCATTTT. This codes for CASSLSKGGNQPQHF.

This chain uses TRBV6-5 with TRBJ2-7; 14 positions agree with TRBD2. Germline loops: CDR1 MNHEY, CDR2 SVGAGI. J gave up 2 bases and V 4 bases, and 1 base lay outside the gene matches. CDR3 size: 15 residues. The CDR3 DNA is TGTGCCAGCAGTTGGACTAGCGGGGGGACCTACGAGCAGTACTTC. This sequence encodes CASSWTSGGTYEQYF.

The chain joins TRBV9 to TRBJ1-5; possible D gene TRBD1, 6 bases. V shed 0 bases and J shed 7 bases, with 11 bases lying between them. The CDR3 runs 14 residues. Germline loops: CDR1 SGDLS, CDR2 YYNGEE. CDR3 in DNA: TGTGCCAGCAGCGTAGAGGGGGTGTCGCAGCCCCAGCATTTT. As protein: CASSVEGVSQPQHF.

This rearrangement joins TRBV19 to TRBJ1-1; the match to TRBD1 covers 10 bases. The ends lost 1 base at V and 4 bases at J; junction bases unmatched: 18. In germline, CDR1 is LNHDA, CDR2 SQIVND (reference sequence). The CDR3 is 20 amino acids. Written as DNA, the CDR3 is TGTGCCAGTAGTATAGTGGGCCGAAGGACAGGGGGGACGGGGACCACTGAAGCTTTCTTT. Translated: CASSIVGRRTGGTGTTEAFF.

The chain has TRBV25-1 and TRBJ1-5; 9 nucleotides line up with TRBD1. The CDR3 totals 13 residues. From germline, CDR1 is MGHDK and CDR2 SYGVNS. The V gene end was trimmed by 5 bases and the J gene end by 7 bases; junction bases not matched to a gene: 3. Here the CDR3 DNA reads TGTGCCAGCAGTCGACAGGGGGACCAGCCCCAGCATTTT. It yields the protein CASSRQGDQPQHF.

CDR3 coding DNA: TGTGCCTGGAGTGTAGGGGGCTGGTATAATTCACCCCTCCACTTT. The encoded protein is CAWSVGGWYNSPLHF. The V gene is TRBV30, the J gene TRBJ1-6, with 7 bases matching TRBD1. V shed 0 bases, J shed 4 bases, and the junction held 3 bases outside the gene matches. Germline V gene data show CDR1 as GTSNPN and CDR2 as SVGIG (reference sequence). There are 15 residues in the CDR3.

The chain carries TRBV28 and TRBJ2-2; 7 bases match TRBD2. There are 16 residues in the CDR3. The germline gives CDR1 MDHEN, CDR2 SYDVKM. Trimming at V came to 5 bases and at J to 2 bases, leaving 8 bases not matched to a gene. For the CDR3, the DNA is TGTGCCAGCAGTGTCGCCTCTAGCGGAAACACCGGGGAGCTGTTTTTT. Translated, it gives CASSVASSGNTGELFF.

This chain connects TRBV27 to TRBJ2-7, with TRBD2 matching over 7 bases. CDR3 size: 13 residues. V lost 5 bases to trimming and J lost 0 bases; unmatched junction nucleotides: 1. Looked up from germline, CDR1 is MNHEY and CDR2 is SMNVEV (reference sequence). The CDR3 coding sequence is TGTGCCAGCAGTCCGGGGGGCTCCTACGAGCAGTACTTC. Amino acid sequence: CASSPGGSYEQYF.

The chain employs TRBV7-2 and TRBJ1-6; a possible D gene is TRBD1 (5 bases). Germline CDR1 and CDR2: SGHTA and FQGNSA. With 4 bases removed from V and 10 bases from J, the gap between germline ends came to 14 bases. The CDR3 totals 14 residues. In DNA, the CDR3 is TGTGCCAGCAGCTCCCGCGGGGGTGGATCACCCCTCCACTTT. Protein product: CASSSRGGGSPLHF.

Here the CDR3 reads CASTPRPSWREKLFF. The CDR3 coding sequence is TGTGCCAGCACCCCACGACCGAGCTGGAGGGAAAAACTGTTTTTT. The V and J genes are TRBV7-2 and TRBJ1-4; D unclear. CDR3 length: 15 residues. Trimming left V 7 bases short and J 8 bases short, with 20 bases between. The V gene's germline CDR1 is SGHTA and CDR2 FQGNSA.

The CDR3 loop reads CASSEAPGYGYTF. As DNA, the CDR3 is TGTGCCAGCAGTGAAGCGCCAGGTTATGGCTACACCTTC. J is TRBJ1-2 and V is TRBV2; D is uncertain. The CDR3 is made up of 13 amino acids. V was cut by 0 bases and J by 5 bases, with 7 bases left in between. In germline, CDR1 is SNHLY, CDR2 FYNNEI. The complete variable domain, with remaining parts taken from reference TRBV2 and TRBJ1-2, reads EPEVTQTPSHQVTQMGQEVILRCVPISNHLYFYWYRQILGQKVEFLVSFYNNEISEKSEIFDDQFSVERPDGSNFTLKIRSTKLEDSAMYFCASSEAPGYGYTFGSGTRLTVV.

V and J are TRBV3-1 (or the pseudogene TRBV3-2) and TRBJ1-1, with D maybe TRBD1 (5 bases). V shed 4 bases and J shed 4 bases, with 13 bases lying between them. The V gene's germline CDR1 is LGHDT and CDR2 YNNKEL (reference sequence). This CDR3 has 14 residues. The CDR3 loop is CASSLRGIGTEAFF. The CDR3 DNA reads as TGTGCCAGCAGCCTTAGGGGAATTGGCACTGAAGCTTTCTTT.

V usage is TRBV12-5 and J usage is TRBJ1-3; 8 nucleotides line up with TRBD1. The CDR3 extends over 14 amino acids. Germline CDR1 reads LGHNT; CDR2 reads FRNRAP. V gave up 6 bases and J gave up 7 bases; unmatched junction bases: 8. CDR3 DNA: TGTGCTAGTGGACCGGGACAGGAGGGGAACACCATATATTTT. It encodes CASGPGQEGNTIYF.